Each of the 28 T cell receptor beta chains below was sequenced from the same sample in a study of T cells in Graves' hyperthyroidism and ophthalmopathy. From RNA transcripts, TCR beta CDR3 regions were amplified. The HTBI primer set was used in a first-round RT-PCR of the TCR CDR3. A single record per CDR3 protein comes from TCRdb applying MiXCR to the multiplex PCR reads. Of about 510,000 distinct CDR3 sequences detected, about 15% appear once; the ten largest clones hold approximately 14%. Source material: blood. These TCRs come from a woman in her 40s with Graves' hyperthyroidism.

This clonotype came up many times. This rearrangement joins TRBV6-1 to TRBJ2-5, with 10 bases aligning to TRBD2. V trimming: 1 base; J trimming: 4 bases; junction bases outside the gene matches: 6. CDR1 and CDR2 (germline): MNHNS, SASEGT. The CDR3 spans 16 residues. The CDR3 spells CASSEDGIAGGETQYF. CDR3 sequence (DNA): TGTGCCAGCAGTGAAGACGGGATAGCGGGAGGAGAGACCCAGTACTTC.

This clonotype was counted at least ten times. This chain links TRBV28 with TRBJ2-2, with D possibly TRBD2 on 6 matching bases. The CDR3 runs 16 residues. Per the germline V gene, CDR1 is MDHEN and CDR2 is SYDVKM. Deletions cut 4 bases from V and 0 bases from J, with 12 bases between. As DNA, the CDR3 is TGTGCCAGCAGTTCTGCTAGCGCAGCGAACACCGGGGAGCTGTTTTTT. Protein product: CASSSASAANTGELFF. Full variable domain (remainder filled in from reference TRBV28 and TRBJ2-2): DVKVTQSSRYLVKRTGEKVFLECVQDMDHENMFWYRQDPGLGLRLIYFSYDVKMKEKGDIPEGYSVSREKKERFSLILESASTNQTSMYLCASSSASAANTGELFFGEGSRLTVL.

The V call is TRBV6-1, the J call TRBJ2-5, with 14 nucleotides matching TRBD2. Per the germline V gene, CDR1 is MNHNS and CDR2 is SASEGT. This CDR3 is 16 amino acids long. V lost 5 bases, J lost 5 bases, and 7 bases stayed unmatched. DNA of the CDR3: TGTGCCAGCAGTCTGACTAGCGGGAGGGCCAGTGAGACCCAGTACTTC. As protein: CASSLTSGRASETQYF.

This clonotype was picked up a small number of times. The chain recombines TRBV9 with TRBJ2-1; 7 bases are a match to TRBD2. There are 14 residues in the CDR3. V lost 0 bases, J lost 9 bases, and 6 bases stayed unmatched. Germline loops: CDR1 SGDLS, CDR2 YYNGEE. This CDR3 reads CASSVAGGRGEQFF. The CDR3 DNA follows: TGTGCCAGCAGCGTAGCGGGAGGTCGGGGTGAGCAGTTCTTC. Filled out from reference TRBV9 and TRBJ2-1, the complete variable domain reads DSGVTQTPKHLITATGQRVTLRCSPRSGDLSVYWYQQSLDQGLQFLIQYYNGEERAKGNILERFSAQQFPDLHSELNLSSLELGDSALYFCASSVAGGRGEQFFGPGTRLTVL.

In this sample, this clonotype turned up a few times. V usage is TRBV7-8 and J usage is TRBJ2-2, with D possibly matching TRBD2 (6 bases). This CDR3 has 16 amino acids. CDR1 and CDR2 from the germline V gene are SGHVS and FQNEAQ. V lost 5 bases, J lost 0 bases, and 13 bases lay in between. The chain's CDR3 is CASSRRTIANTGELFF. The CDR3 DNA follows: TGTGCCAGCAGCAGAAGGACTATCGCGAACACCGGGGAGCTGTTTTTT.

A few counts support this clonotype. The V and J genes are TRBV20-1 and TRBJ2-7, with D maybe TRBD2 (5 bases). Trimming took 0 bases from V and 4 from J, leaving 19 bases between them. Germline-derived CDR1 and CDR2 are DFQATT and SNEGSKA (reference sequence). The CDR3 is 16 amino acids. In nucleotides, the CDR3 is TGCAGTGCTAGAGATCATTGGGGTCCTCGACTATACGAGCAGTACTTC. Its protein product is CSARDHWGPRLYEQYF.

This clonotype was observed many times. The chain joins TRBV28 to TRBJ1-2; D is ambiguous. The germline CDR1 and CDR2 sequences are MDHEN and SYDVKM. This CDR3 region has 14 residues. Trimming stripped 6 bases from V and 2 bases from J, with 13 bases between. The CDR3 sequence is CASSPLTTNYGYTF. CDR3 DNA sequence: TGTGCCAGCAGCCCCTTGACGACAAACTATGGCTACACCTTC.

This clonotype was seen many times. This chain uses TRBV28 with TRBJ2-4; TRBD2 matches 8 bases. This CDR3 spans 17 amino acids. Germline CDR1 reads MDHEN; CDR2 reads SYDVKM. V shed 3 bases, J shed 4 bases, and the junction held 11 bases outside the gene matches. CDR3 sequence reads: CASSLLAGNSYKNIQYF. The DNA of the CDR3 is TGTGCCAGCAGTTTGTTAGCGGGGAACTCCTATAAAAACATTCAGTACTTC.

This clonotype was observed a few times. V usage is TRBV4-2 and J usage is TRBJ2-3; D might be TRBD1 (6 bases). Germline V gene sequence: CDR1 LGHNA, CDR2 YNFKEQ. V lost 4 bases and J lost 0, with 11 bases in between. This CDR3 comprises 15 residues. In DNA form, the CDR3 reads TGTGCCAGCAGCCGGGACAATCTTAGCACAGATACGCAGTATTTT. Protein: CASSRDNLSTDTQYF.

This clonotype appeared a few times. This sequence joins TRBV3-1 and TRBJ1-1; no firm D call. The V gene lost 0 bases and the J gene lost 5 bases, with 10 bases spanning the gap. The CDR3 totals 14 residues. Germline loops: CDR1 LGHDT, CDR2 YNNKEL (reference sequence). CDR3 nucleotides: TGTGCCAGCAGCCAAGATATGGGAATGACTGAAGCTTTCTTT. Amino acids: CASSQDMGMTEAFF.

The table lists this clonotype with many counts. The CDR3: CASSPGQSLAGGHYEQYF. The CDR3 DNA is TGCGCCAGCAGCCCGGGACAGAGCCTAGCGGGAGGCCATTACGAGCAGTACTTC. The chain carries TRBV5-1 and TRBJ2-7; 11 bases agree with TRBD2. V lost 4 bases and J lost 4; bases outside the gene matches: 16. The germline gives CDR1 SGHRS, CDR2 YFSETQ. The CDR3 loop spans 18 amino acids.

This clonotype was found many times. V is TRBV5-1 and J is TRBJ2-1, with 11 bases fitting TRBD2. Trimming at V came to 0 bases and at J to 7 bases, leaving 6 bases not matched to a gene. Germline V gene lookup returns CDR1 SGHRS and CDR2 YFSETQ. This CDR3 has 16 amino acids. The CDR3 sequence is CASSLAGSSGRNEQFF. CDR3 nucleotides: TGCGCCAGCAGCTTGGCCGGGTCTAGCGGGAGGAATGAGCAGTTCTTC.

Here the CDR3 DNA reads TGCGCCAGCAGCTTGGGTAACGGAGACTACGAGCAGTACTTC. This translates into CASSLGNGDYEQYF. The chain uses TRBV5-1 and TRBJ2-7, with D unresolved. V was clipped by 0 bases and J by 3 bases, with 10 bases between them. CDR3 length: 14 residues. The germline CDR1 and CDR2 sequences are SGHRS and YFSETQ.

In this sample, this clonotype turned up many times. This chain joins TRBV20-1 and TRBJ1-6; no definite D call. This CDR3 is 11 amino acids long. The V and J ends lost 3 bases and 6 bases respectively, with 3 bases between them. Germline lookup yields CDR1 DFQATT and CDR2 SNEGSKA (reference sequence). The CDR3 reads CSASLNSPLHF. As DNA, the CDR3 is TGCAGTGCTAGCCTTAATTCACCCCTCCACTTT.

The rearrangement uses TRBV6-1 and TRBJ2-7; TRBD1 agrees at 7 bases. Per germline, CDR1 MNHNS and CDR2 SASEGT. The trim removed 6 bases at V and 7 bases at J, leaving 9 bases unmatched. The CDR3 has 13 residues. This CDR3 reads CASSSDRAWEQYF. CDR3 nucleotides: TGTGCCAGCAGCTCCGACAGGGCTTGGGAGCAGTACTTC.

This clonotype has ten or more counts. CDR3 DNA: TGCAGTGCTAGGGGGGGCAGCGGCTACACCTTC. Protein sequence: CSARGGSGYTF. The chain couples TRBV20-1 to TRBJ1-2; D might be TRBD1 (6 bases). CDR1 and CDR2 (germline): DFQATT, SNEGSKA (reference sequence). The CDR3 loop spans 11 amino acids. Trimming removed 3 bases from V and 8 bases from J, with 10 bases in between.

This clonotype occurred many times. This sequence joins TRBV20-1 and TRBJ2-3, with D perhaps TRBD2 (6 bases). V dropped 2 bases and J dropped 2 bases, with 14 bases sitting between them. The length of the CDR3 is 15 residues. Per the germline V gene, CDR1 is DFQATT and CDR2 is SNEGSKA (reference sequence). The CDR3 loop is CSARTEGLHTDTQYF. The CDR3 DNA follows: TGCAGTGCTAGAACGGAGGGCCTTCACACAGATACGCAGTATTTT.

The J gene is TRBJ2-7, the V gene TRBV6-1; 9 nucleotides line up with TRBD1. Germline assignment: CDR1 MNHNS and CDR2 SASEGT. The CDR3 consists of 15 residues. V dropped 4 bases and J dropped 3; count of bases not matched to a gene: 7. CDR3 sequence (DNA): TGTGCCAGCAGTGGTACCGGGACAGGGTTCTACGAGCAGTACTTC. Amino acid sequence: CASSGTGTGFYEQYF.

V and J are TRBV7-9 and TRBJ2-2, with a tentative D call TRBD2 (5 bases). Trimming stripped 4 bases from V and 5 bases from J, with 14 bases between. The CDR3 sequence is 15 residues long. The germline gives CDR1 SEHNR, CDR2 FQNEAQ (reference sequence). The CDR3 sequence is CASSSVFSGTGELFF. The CDR3 nucleotides are TGTGCCAGCAGCTCAGTGTTTTCGGGAACCGGGGAGCTGTTTTTT.

This clonotype was recorded a few times. V usage is TRBV6-1 and J usage is TRBJ2-3, with D possibly TRBD1 on 6 matching bases. V lost 2 bases and J 2 bases, leaving 11 bases between the germline ends. This CDR3 is built from 15 residues. Germline loops: CDR1 MNHNS, CDR2 SASEGT. CDR3 in amino acids: CASSERTATTDTQYF. CDR3 DNA sequence: TGTGCCAGCAGTGAACGGACAGCCACCACAGATACGCAGTATTTT.

This clonotype was picked up many times. V is TRBV12-3 or TRBV12-4 and J is TRBJ2-1; TRBD1 matches 11 bases. J lost 9 bases, V lost 8 bases, and 18 bases had no gene match. This CDR3 comprises 17 residues. This CDR3 is CASLENRGQGVSGEQFF. The CDR3 DNA sequence: TGTGCCAGCCTTGAAAATAGGGGACAGGGGGTGTCGGGTGAGCAGTTCTTC.

The V call is TRBV11-2, the J call TRBJ2-7; 12 bases map to TRBD2. The CDR3 loop spans 20 amino acids. Germline assignment: CDR1 SGHAT and CDR2 FQNNGV. After removal of 5 bases from V and 0 bases from J, the junction contained 17 bases not matched to a gene. CDR3 DNA: TGTGCCAGCAGCCAAGATTTTACGGGACTAGCGGGTGGAAGCTCCTACGAGCAGTACTTC. Amino acid sequence: CASSQDFTGLAGGSSYEQYF. Full variable domain (missing parts from reference TRBV11-2 and TRBJ2-7): EAGVAQSPRYKIIEKRQSVAFWCNPISGHATLYWYQQILGQGPKLLIQFQNNGVVDDSQLPKDRFSAERLKGVDSTLKIQPAKLEDSAVYLCASSQDFTGLAGGSSYEQYFGPGTRLTVT.

This clonotype was seen ten or more times. CDR3 coding DNA: TGCAGTGGAGTAGCGGGAGGTAGCTCCTACAATGAGCAGTTCTTC. The encoded protein is CSGVAGGSSYNEQFF. The J gene is TRBJ2-1, the V gene TRBV20-1; 10 bases fit TRBD2. The germline V gene has CDR1 DFQATT and CDR2 SNEGSKA (reference sequence). There are 15 residues in the CDR3. V was pared by 7 bases and J by 0 bases, with 6 bases of the junction left unmatched.

This clonotype appeared many times. This chain joins TRBV7-2 and TRBJ1-6, with a possible D match to TRBD1 (6 bases). This CDR3 is 15 amino acids long. Germline CDR1 is SGHTA and CDR2 is FQGNSA. The ends were cut back, 1 base at V and 10 bases at J, with 14 bases in the middle. The CDR3 reads CASSLGLGAQSPLHF. The CDR3 nucleotides read TGTGCCAGCAGCTTAGGCCTGGGGGCCCAATCACCCCTCCACTTT.

The genes are TRBV28 and TRBJ1-5, with 10 positions matching TRBD1. The CDR3 is 17 residues long. V was pared by 4 bases and J by 6 bases, with 12 bases of the junction left unmatched. Per the germline V gene, CDR1 is MDHEN and CDR2 is SYDVKM. DNA for the CDR3: TGTGCCAGCAGTTCTCTTCCGGGACAGGGGACCGGTCAGCCCCAGCATTTT. Translated, it gives CASSSLPGQGTGQPQHF.

With regard to this clonotype: A much larger clone is a single base away; this may be a read error. The rearrangement joins TRBV7-9 to TRBJ1-2, with a weak D call TRBD1 (6 bases). CDR1 and CDR2 from the germline V gene are SEHNR and FQNEAQ (reference sequence). V lost 4 bases, J lost 4 bases, and 16 bases lay in between. The CDR3 is made up of 15 amino acids. The CDR3 DNA reads TGTGCCAGCAGCTCAGAGGGGGGGCCTGGCTATGGCTACACCTTC. Translation: CASSSEGGPGYGYTF.

About this clonotype: A much larger clone differs by one base, so this may be a read error. The chain has TRBV7-2 and TRBJ2-7; weak D call: TRBD2 (6 bases). The CDR3 totals 14 residues. CDR1 SGHTA and CDR2 FQGNSA come from the germline V gene. V lost 3 bases and J 0 bases, leaving 9 bases between the germline ends. The CDR3 protein is CASSFGSPSYEQYF. CDR3 sequence (DNA): TGTGCCAGCAGCTTCGGGAGCCCCTCCTACGAGCAGTACTTC.

At least ten counts were recorded for this clonotype. The chain combines TRBV11-2 with TRBJ2-7; D is uncertain. Germline V CDR1 and CDR2: SGHAT, FQNNGV. The germline V and J ends were trimmed by 1 base and 7 bases, with 14 bases remaining between them. The CDR3 length is 14 residues. The CDR3 is CASSLAPHDEEQYF. The CDR3 DNA follows: TGTGCCAGCAGCTTAGCTCCCCACGACGAGGAGCAGTACTTC.